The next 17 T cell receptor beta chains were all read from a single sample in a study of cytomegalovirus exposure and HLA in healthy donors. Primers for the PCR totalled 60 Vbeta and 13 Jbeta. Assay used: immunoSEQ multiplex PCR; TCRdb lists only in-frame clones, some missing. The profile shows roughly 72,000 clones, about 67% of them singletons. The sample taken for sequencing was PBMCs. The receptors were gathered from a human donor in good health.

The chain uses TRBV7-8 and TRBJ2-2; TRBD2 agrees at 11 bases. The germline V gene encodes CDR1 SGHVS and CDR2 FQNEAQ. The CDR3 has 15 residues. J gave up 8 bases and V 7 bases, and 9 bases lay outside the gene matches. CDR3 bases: TGTGCCAGCACCACCGGACTAGCGGGTAATGGGGAGCTGTTTTTT. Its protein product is CASTTGLAGNGELFF.

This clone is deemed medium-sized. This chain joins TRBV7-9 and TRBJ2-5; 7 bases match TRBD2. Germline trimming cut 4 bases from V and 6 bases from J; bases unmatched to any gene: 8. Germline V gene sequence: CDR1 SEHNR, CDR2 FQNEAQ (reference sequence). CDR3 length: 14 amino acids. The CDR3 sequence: CASSSSREGQTQYF. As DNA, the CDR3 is TGTGCCAGCAGCTCCTCCAGGGAGGGACAGACCCAGTACTTC.

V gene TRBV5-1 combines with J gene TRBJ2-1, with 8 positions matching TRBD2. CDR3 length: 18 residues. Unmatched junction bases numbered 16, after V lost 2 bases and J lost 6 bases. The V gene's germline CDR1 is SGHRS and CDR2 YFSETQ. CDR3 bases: TGCGCCAGCAGCTTAGAGCCGGGACTAGGACTAGAAGGCAATGAGCAGTTCTTC. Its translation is CASSLEPGLGLEGNEQFF. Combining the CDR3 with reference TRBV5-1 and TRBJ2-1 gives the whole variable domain KAGVTQTPRYLIKTRGQQVTLSCSPISGHRSVSWYQQTPGQGLQFLFEYFSETQRNKGNFPGRFSGRQFSNSRSEMNVSTLELGDSALYLCASSLEPGLGLEGNEQFFGPGTRLTVL.

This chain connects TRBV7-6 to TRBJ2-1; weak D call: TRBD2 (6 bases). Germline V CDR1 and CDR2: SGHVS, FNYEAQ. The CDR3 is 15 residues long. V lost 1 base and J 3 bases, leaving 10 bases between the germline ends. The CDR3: CASSLVADNYNEQFF. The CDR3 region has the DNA TGTGCCAGCAGCTTAGTAGCGGATAACTACAATGAGCAGTTCTTC.

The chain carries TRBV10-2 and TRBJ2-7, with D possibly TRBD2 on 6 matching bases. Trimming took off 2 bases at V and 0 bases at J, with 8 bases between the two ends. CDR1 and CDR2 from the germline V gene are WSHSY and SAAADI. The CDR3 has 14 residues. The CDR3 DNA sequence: TGCGCCAGCAGTGAGCTAGCGCGCTCCTACGAGCAGTACTTC. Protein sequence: CASSELARSYEQYF.

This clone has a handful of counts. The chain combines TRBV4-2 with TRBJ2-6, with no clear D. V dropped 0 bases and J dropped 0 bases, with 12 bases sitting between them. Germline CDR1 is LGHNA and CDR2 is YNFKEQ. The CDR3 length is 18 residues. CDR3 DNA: TGTGCCAGCAGCCAAGAAACTAAGCCGTTCTCTGGGGCCAACGTCCTGACTTTC. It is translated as CASSQETKPFSGANVLTF.

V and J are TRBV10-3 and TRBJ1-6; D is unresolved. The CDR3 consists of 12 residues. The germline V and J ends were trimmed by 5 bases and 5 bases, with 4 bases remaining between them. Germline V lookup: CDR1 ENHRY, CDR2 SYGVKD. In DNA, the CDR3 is TGTGCCATCAGTTCAGATAATTCACCCCTCCACTTT. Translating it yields CAISSDNSPLHF.

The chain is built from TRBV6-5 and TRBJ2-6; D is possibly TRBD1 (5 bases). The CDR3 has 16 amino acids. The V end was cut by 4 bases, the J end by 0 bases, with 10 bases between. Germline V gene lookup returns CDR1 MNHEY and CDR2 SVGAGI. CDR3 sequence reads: CASSSTDASGANVLTF. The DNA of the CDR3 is TGTGCCAGCAGTTCGACAGATGCCTCTGGGGCCAACGTCCTGACTTTC.

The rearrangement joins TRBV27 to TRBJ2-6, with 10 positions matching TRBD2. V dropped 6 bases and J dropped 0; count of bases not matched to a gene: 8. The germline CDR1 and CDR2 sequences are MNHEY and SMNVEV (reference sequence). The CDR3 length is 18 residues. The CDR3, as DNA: TGTGCCAGCAGACTAGCGGGATATGACCACTCTGGGGCCAACGTCCTGACTTTC. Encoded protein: CASRLAGYDHSGANVLTF.

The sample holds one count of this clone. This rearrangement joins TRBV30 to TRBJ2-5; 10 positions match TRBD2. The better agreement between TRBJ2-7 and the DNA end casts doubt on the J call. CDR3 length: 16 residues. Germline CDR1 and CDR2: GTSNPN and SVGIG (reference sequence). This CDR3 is CAWSAGRLAGVSEQYF. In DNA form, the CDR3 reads TGTGCCTGGAGTGCAGGTCGGCTAGCGGGAGTGTCCGAGCAGTACTTC.

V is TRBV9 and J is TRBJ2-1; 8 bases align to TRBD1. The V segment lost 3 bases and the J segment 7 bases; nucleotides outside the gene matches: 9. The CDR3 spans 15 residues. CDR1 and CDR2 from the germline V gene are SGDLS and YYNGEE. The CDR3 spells CASSASGQGRNEQFF. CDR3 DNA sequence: TGTGCCAGCAGCGCGTCTGGACAGGGAAGGAATGAGCAGTTCTTC.

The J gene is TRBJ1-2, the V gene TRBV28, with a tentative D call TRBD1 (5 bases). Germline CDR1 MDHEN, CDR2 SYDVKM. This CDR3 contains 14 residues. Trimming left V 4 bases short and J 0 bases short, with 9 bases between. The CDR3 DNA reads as TGTGCCAGCAGTTCAGGCAGGGCTAACTATGGCTACACCTTC. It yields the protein CASSSGRANYGYTF.

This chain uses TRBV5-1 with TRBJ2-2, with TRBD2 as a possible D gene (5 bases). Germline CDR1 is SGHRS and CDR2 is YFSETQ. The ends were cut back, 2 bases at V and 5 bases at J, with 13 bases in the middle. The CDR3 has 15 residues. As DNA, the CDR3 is TGCGCCAGCAGCTTCCGGGAACCGAGGACCGGGGAGCTGTTTTTT. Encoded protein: CASSFREPRTGELFF.

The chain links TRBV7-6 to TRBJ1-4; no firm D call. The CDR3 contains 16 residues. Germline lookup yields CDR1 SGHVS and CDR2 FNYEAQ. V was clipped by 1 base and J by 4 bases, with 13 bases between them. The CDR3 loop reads CASSLGSGAFNEKLFF. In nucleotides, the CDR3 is TGTGCCAGCAGCTTAGGTTCGGGAGCCTTTAATGAAAAACTGTTTTTT.

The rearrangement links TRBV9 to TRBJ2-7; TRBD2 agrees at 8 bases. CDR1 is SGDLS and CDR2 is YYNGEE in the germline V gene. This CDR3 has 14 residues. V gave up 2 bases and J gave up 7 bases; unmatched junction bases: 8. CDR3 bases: TGTGCCAGCAGCGTCTCGGGAGGGGCGTTTGAGCAGTACTTC. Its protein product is CASSVSGGAFEQYF.

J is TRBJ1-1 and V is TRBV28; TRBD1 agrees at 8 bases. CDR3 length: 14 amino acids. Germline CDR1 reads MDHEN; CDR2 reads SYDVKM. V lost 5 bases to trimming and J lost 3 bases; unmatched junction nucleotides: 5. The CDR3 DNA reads TGTGCCAGCAGTACAACAGGGGGGTACACTGAAGCTTTCTTT. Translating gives CASSTTGGYTEAFF.

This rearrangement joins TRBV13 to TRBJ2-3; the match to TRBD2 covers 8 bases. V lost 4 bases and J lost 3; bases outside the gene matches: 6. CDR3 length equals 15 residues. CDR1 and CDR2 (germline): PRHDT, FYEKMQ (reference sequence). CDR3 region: CASSSGLADTDTQYF. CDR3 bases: TGTGCCAGCAGCTCCGGACTAGCAGATACAGATACGCAGTATTTT.